Presented here are 30 T cell receptor beta chains from one specimen sequenced in a study of blood T cells in healthy people across ages. A sample-barcoded 5' primer and a J-beta primer mix were used in a second PCR of roughly 7 to 11 cycles. Via MiXCR, TCRdb re-called the 5' RACE reads, giving one row per CDR3 protein. This table has approximately 940,000 distinct CDR3 sequences, about 44% appearing once. Sequenced material: blood. Every receptor here comes from a man aged 25 to 40 in good health.

The table lists this clonotype with a count of one. The rearrangement links TRBV4-1 to TRBJ2-6; D perhaps matches TRBD2 (5 bases). CDR1 and CDR2 from the germline V gene are MGHRA and YSYEKL. V lost 1 base, J lost 3 bases, and 10 bases lay in between. This CDR3 is 16 amino acids long. CDR3 in DNA: TGCGCCAGCAGCCAAGGGTTCGGAGGTGGGGCCAACGTCCTGACTTTC. Protein: CASSQGFGGGANVLTF.

The chain combines TRBV12-3 or TRBV12-4 with TRBJ2-4; 8 bases line up with TRBD1. The CDR3 has 19 residues. Trimming took 5 bases from V and 2 from J; bases not matched to a gene: 17. In DNA form, the CDR3 reads TGTGCCAGCAGTGGGGCACCGGGACAGGTGACAGCCCCCAAAAACATTCAGTACTTC. Protein sequence: CASSGAPGQVTAPKNIQYF.

This clonotype turned up a few times. This sequence joins TRBV25-1 and TRBJ2-7; 12 nucleotides line up with TRBD2. The ends lost 1 base at V and 0 bases at J; junction bases unmatched: 4. Germline V gene sequence: CDR1 MGHDK, CDR2 SYGVNS. CDR3 length: 17 residues. The CDR3 nucleotides read TGTGCCAGCAGTGAATTACTAGCGGGGGGTGACTCCTACGAGCAGTACTTC. This encodes CASSELLAGGDSYEQYF.

V usage is TRBV7-9 and J usage is TRBJ1-2; D might be TRBD1 (5 bases). CDR1 and CDR2 (germline): SEHNR, FQNEAQ (reference sequence). The CDR3 is 14 amino acids. V shed 3 bases and J shed 6 bases, with 14 bases lying between them. CDR3 nucleotide sequence: TGTGCCAGCAGCTTCCCGACCGTCAGGGATGGCTACACCTTC. Translating it yields CASSFPTVRDGYTF.

The sample holds one count of this clonotype. The rearrangement uses TRBV7-2 and TRBJ2-6, with D unresolved. CDR3 length: 16 amino acids. Germline V gives CDR1 SGHTA, CDR2 FQGNSA. The germline V and J ends were trimmed by 3 bases and 0 bases, with 9 bases remaining between them. The CDR3 DNA reads TGTGCCAGCAGCTTGCAGACCACCTCTGGGGCCAACGTCCTGACTTTC. It encodes CASSLQTTSGANVLTF.

This chain joins TRBV11-2 and TRBJ2-3, with D possibly matching TRBD1 (6 bases). The germline V gene has CDR1 SGHAT and CDR2 FQNNGV. The V end was cut by 5 bases, the J end by 2 bases, with 17 bases between. The CDR3 is 16 amino acids. This CDR3 is CASSDAPGAITDTQYF. CDR3 DNA sequence: TGTGCCAGCAGCGACGCTCCAGGGGCTATCACAGATACGCAGTATTTT.

The rearrangement uses TRBV7-2 and TRBJ2-3; 10 bases match TRBD2. Germline V lookup: CDR1 SGHTA, CDR2 FQGNSA. This CDR3 spans 15 amino acids. With V trimmed by 3 bases and J by 8 bases, 8 bases remained unmatched. DNA of the CDR3: TGTGCCAGCAGCTTTCAAGCGGGGGGGCGGGGTACGCAGTATTTT. Translated: CASSFQAGGRGTQYF.

The genes are TRBV6-7 and TRBJ2-3; D not certain. TRBV6-7 is reported as an ORF; its role is uncertain. This CDR3 comprises 15 residues. V lost 11 bases, J lost 0 bases, and 18 bases lay in between. The CDR3, as DNA: TGTGCCCGTATCCCACTCGGCGGTAGCACAGATACGCAGTATTTT. Translated: CARIPLGGSTDTQYF.

This rearrangement joins TRBV4-3 to TRBJ2-3; 9 bases match TRBD2. Unmatched junction bases numbered 8, after V lost 0 bases and J lost 1 base. CDR1 and CDR2 from the germline V gene are LGHNA and YSLEER. The CDR3 is made up of 18 amino acids. The DNA for the CDR3 is TGCGCCAGCAGCCAAGATGGGACAGCGGGAGGACGCACAGATACGCAGTATTTT. It yields the protein CASSQDGTAGGRTDTQYF.

This chain uses TRBV7-9 with TRBJ2-2; no firm D call. The germline V and J ends were trimmed by 5 bases and 5 bases, with 9 bases remaining between them. CDR1 and CDR2 from the germline V gene are SEHNR and FQNEAQ (reference sequence). This CDR3 is 13 amino acids long. The CDR3 sequence: CASSIDGTGELFF. In nucleotides, the CDR3 is TGTGCCAGCAGCATAGATGGTACCGGGGAGCTGTTTTTT.

The chain recombines TRBV20-1 with TRBJ2-7; a possible D gene is TRBD2 (5 bases). This CDR3 is 15 amino acids long. With 0 bases removed from V and 4 bases from J, the gap between germline ends came to 16 bases. Germline values: CDR1 DFQATT, CDR2 SNEGSKA (reference sequence). CDR3 residues: CSARDRRSGRYEQYF. CDR3 sequence (DNA): TGCAGTGCTAGAGATCGGAGGTCGGGCAGGTACGAGCAGTACTTC.

The V call is TRBV7-2, the J call TRBJ2-3; no firm D call. CDR1 and CDR2 from the germline V gene are SGHTA and FQGNSA. The V end lost 5 bases, the J end lost 2 bases, and 8 bases lay between the germline ends. This CDR3 is built from 13 residues. The CDR3 reads CASSRTNTDTQYF. In DNA form, the CDR3 reads TGTGCCAGCAGCCGAACGAACACAGATACGCAGTATTTT.

V usage is TRBV9 and J usage is TRBJ1-2; the D gene is possibly TRBD1 (6 bases). The CDR3 spans 13 residues. The V gene lost 3 bases and the J gene lost 13 bases, with 19 bases spanning the gap. Germline CDR1 is SGDLS and CDR2 is YYNGEE. This chain's CDR3 is CASSAISGTPSTF. The CDR3 region has the DNA TGTGCCAGCAGCGCAATTTCCGGGACACCATCCACCTTC.

This clonotype was seen more than once but under ten times. The chain recombines TRBV12-3 or TRBV12-4 with TRBJ1-5; 7 bases match TRBD1. Germline trimming cut 3 bases from V and 0 bases from J; bases unmatched to any gene: 2. This CDR3 contains 15 residues. The CDR3: CASSLGQYSNQPQHF. CDR3 coding DNA: TGTGCCAGCAGTTTGGGACAGTATAGCAATCAGCCCCAGCATTTT.

This clonotype has a handful of counts. The rearrangement links TRBV12-3 or TRBV12-4 to TRBJ2-7, with 8 bases lining up with TRBD1. V gave up 7 bases and J gave up 4 bases; unmatched junction bases: 6. The CDR3 spans 13 residues. The CDR3 DNA reads as TGTGCCAGCACCGGACAGGGCCAGTACGAGCAGTACTTC. Protein product: CASTGQGQYEQYF.

V gene TRBV4-2 combines with J gene TRBJ1-2, with 10 bases lining up with TRBD1. J lost 7 bases, V lost 4 bases, and 12 bases had no gene match. Germline CDR1 is LGHNA and CDR2 is YNFKEQ. The CDR3 is made up of 16 amino acids. As DNA, the CDR3 is TGTGCCAGCAGCCGAAGAGAAGGGACAGGGGCGAGTGGCTACACCTTC. This translates into CASSRREGTGASGYTF.

This clonotype was seen a few times. The chain employs TRBV5-6 and TRBJ2-1; D might be TRBD1 (5 bases). Trimming cost V 0 bases and J 0 bases, with 7 bases left between them. The germline V gene encodes CDR1 SGHDT and CDR2 YYEEEE. The CDR3 covers 15 residues. The CDR3 protein is CASSLGRVSYNEQFF. CDR3 DNA sequence: TGTGCCAGCAGCTTGGGCAGGGTCTCCTACAATGAGCAGTTCTTC.

A few counts support this clonotype. This sequence joins TRBV7-2 and TRBJ1-2; D is undetermined. V shed 2 bases and J shed 4 bases, with 11 bases lying between them. CDR3 length equals 14 residues. From germline, CDR1 is SGHTA and CDR2 FQGNSA. CDR3 DNA: TGTGCCAGCAGCTTAACGGGAGACTCCTATGGCTACACCTTC. This gives the protein CASSLTGDSYGYTF.

This clonotype has just a few counts. The V call is TRBV20-1, the J call TRBJ2-1, with no clear D. V was cut by 3 bases and J by 7 bases, with 1 base left in between. Per the germline V gene, CDR1 is DFQATT and CDR2 is SNEGSKA (reference sequence). The CDR3 runs to 9 residues. This chain's CDR3 is CSARNEQFF. The CDR3 DNA reads TGCAGTGCTAGGAATGAGCAGTTCTTC.

The rearrangement uses TRBV6-4 and TRBJ1-1; no firm D call. This CDR3 has 14 residues. The V gene lost 0 bases and the J gene lost 1 base, with 6 bases spanning the gap. The germline gives CDR1 MRHNA, CDR2 SNTAGT. The CDR3 DNA sequence: TGTGCCAGCAGTGACTCCGACACGAACACTGAAGCTTTCTTT. Its translation is CASSDSDTNTEAFF.

The J gene is TRBJ2-5, the V gene TRBV28, with D hard to call. CDR1 and CDR2 (germline): MDHEN, SYDVKM. The CDR3 loop spans 14 amino acids. V gave up 6 bases and J gave up 0 bases, with 11 bases separating them. The DNA of the CDR3 is TGTGCCAGCAGCGGACGGGTGTACCAAGAGACCCAGTACTTC. Residues: CASSGRVYQETQYF.

The chain uses TRBV2 and TRBJ2-7; no reliable D call. There are 12 residues in the CDR3. Germline CDR1 is SNHLY and CDR2 is FYNNEI. The V gene lost 2 bases and the J gene lost 4 bases, with 6 bases spanning the gap. CDR3: CASSENGYEQYF. The CDR3 bases are TGTGCCAGCAGTGAAAATGGGTACGAGCAGTACTTC.

J is TRBJ2-7 and V is TRBV4-1; D gene unclear. The length of the CDR3 is 15 residues. Deletions cut 4 bases from V and 2 bases from J, with 15 bases between. Germline V CDR1 and CDR2: MGHRA, YSYEKL. In DNA, the CDR3 is TGCGCCAGCAGCCGCGCACGAGATGGCCCCTACGAGCAGTACTTC. Translation gives CASSRARDGPYEQYF.

V is TRBV20-1 and J is TRBJ2-6; D perhaps matches TRBD1 (5 bases). This CDR3 has 15 residues. The V end was cut by 4 bases, the J end by 2 bases, with 12 bases between. Germline V CDR1 and CDR2: DFQATT, SNEGSKA (reference sequence). The CDR3 sequence is CSAKVRAPGANVLTF. In DNA form, the CDR3 reads TGCAGTGCTAAGGTCAGGGCTCCTGGGGCCAACGTCCTGACTTTC.

This clonotype was seen more than once but under ten times. The chain combines TRBV11-2 with TRBJ2-3; TRBD2 matches at 12 bases. This CDR3 has 16 amino acids. Germline CDR1 and CDR2: SGHAT and FQNNGV. J gave up 4 bases and V 5 bases, and 7 bases lay outside the gene matches. CDR3 protein: CASSRGLAGDADTQYF. CDR3 nucleotide sequence: TGTGCCAGCAGCAGGGGACTAGCGGGCGACGCAGATACGCAGTATTTT. The variable domain in full, completed from reference TRBV11-2 and TRBJ2-3, reads EAGVAQSPRYKIIEKRQSVAFWCNPISGHATLYWYQQILGQGPKLLIQFQNNGVVDDSQLPKDRFSAERLKGVDSTLKIQPAKLEDSAVYLCASSRGLAGDADTQYFGPGTRLTVL.

This clonotype was counted many times. The chain has TRBV9 and TRBJ1-5; D not certain. This CDR3 has 13 amino acids. Germline V CDR1 and CDR2: SGDLS, YYNGEE. Trimming cost V 4 bases and J 6 bases, with 11 bases left between them. CDR3: CASSTGVTQPQHF. DNA of the CDR3: TGTGCCAGCAGCACGGGAGTTACTCAGCCCCAGCATTTT.

The chain carries TRBV20-1 and TRBJ2-7; TRBD1 might be the D (5 bases). Looked up from germline, CDR1 is DFQATT and CDR2 is SNEGSKA (reference sequence). The V end was cut by 2 bases, the J end by 0 bases, with 11 bases between. CDR3 length: 14 residues. CDR3 nucleotides: TGCAGTGCTAGAAGCCAGGGCGACTCCTACGAGCAGTACTTC. The encoded protein is CSARSQGDSYEQYF.

V gene TRBV9 combines with J gene TRBJ2-7; D might be TRBD2 (5 bases). Germline assignment: CDR1 SGDLS and CDR2 YYNGEE. The CDR3 totals 13 residues. V shed 2 bases and J shed 3 bases, with 9 bases lying between them. CDR3 coding DNA: TGTGCCAGCAGCGTGGATGACTACTACGAGCAGTACTTC. Translation: CASSVDDYYEQYF.

V usage is TRBV7-8 and J usage is TRBJ1-4, with 10 nucleotides matching TRBD1. The germline CDR1 and CDR2 sequences are SGHVS and FQNEAQ. The J segment lost 6 bases and the V segment lost 5 bases, leaving 3 bases of the junction unmatched. The CDR3 contains 14 residues. CDR3 sequence: CASSLDRGYEKLFF. CDR3 coding DNA: TGTGCCAGCAGCCTGGACAGGGGGTATGAAAAACTGTTTTTT.

This clonotype turned up a few times. J is TRBJ2-5 and V is TRBV5-1; 7 nucleotides align to TRBD2. Looked up from germline, CDR1 is SGHRS and CDR2 is YFSETQ. The CDR3 loop spans 17 amino acids. Germline trimming cut 0 bases from V and 6 bases from J; bases unmatched to any gene: 14. The CDR3 nucleotides are TGCGCCAGCAGCTTGGAGTTTGCGGGACTGGGAGGGAAGACCCAGTACTTC. As protein: CASSLEFAGLGGKTQYF.